The clone carrying this TCR beta chain showed up just a few times. Its antigen remains unknown. This entry is derived from a study of blood T cells in healthy people across ages. Each donor supplied roughly 9.2 milliliters of peripheral blood. General study points: The study lacked donor CMV status, which possibly confounded expanded clonotype changes.

A second roughly 6 to 11 cycle PCR used barcoded and J-beta primers. Each cDNA molecule was tagged by a template-switch adaptor with 12 random nucleotides. TCRdb ran MiXCR on the 5' RACE reads and lists one entry per CDR3 protein. The sample contains about 970,000 distinct CDR3 sequences, roughly 51% of which appear only once. Germline lookup yields CDR1 DFQATT and CDR2 SNEGSKA (reference sequence). The J segment lost 4 bases and the V segment lost 5 bases, leaving 8 bases of the junction unmatched. The length of the CDR3 is 14 residues. This rearrangement joins TRBV20-1 to TRBJ2-7, with 10 bases lining up with TRBD1. The clonotype originates from a woman aged 55-69 years in good health. Sequences were obtained from blood. In nucleotides, the CDR3 is TGCAGTGCTCGAGGGGACAGGGGAAGGTACGAGCAGTACTTC. Translating gives CSARGDRGRYEQYF.